The sequence of this T cell receptor (beta chain) was determined in a study of blood T cell repertoires in COVID-19 (dated by TCRdb to the early 2020s). Concerning the study at large: Samples from collaborators originated in the United States, Italy and Spain and spanned both the acute and convalescent phases of COVID-19. The material from the prospective study consisted of cDNA or gDNA derived from T cells, B-cell-depleted T cells, or PBMCs. Deeply sampled blood TCRbeta repertoires from subjects exposed to, actively infected with, or recovered from COVID-19 were included in the dataset. The repertoires were released in a freely available public database intended as a resource for research on the immune response to SARS-CoV-2. Samples came from the ongoing ImmuneRACE study (first 160 participants) plus 1,254 subjects from 6 global collaborators. Sample metadata almost always included a de-identified subject ID, COVID-19 status, age in years and sex. Where available, HLA class I and class II types were obtained from metadata supplied by the sample provider rather than from assay-based typing.

One collaborating source in Seattle enrolled patients while the patients were actively infected and followed the patients over time throughout the course of disease. Each collaborating institution followed its own protocols to collect whole blood in K2EDTA tubes. For TCRbeta analysis, collaborators shipped samples as frozen whole blood, isolated PBMCs, or DNA extracted from either of those sample types. TCRbeta CDR3 regions were amplified from genomic DNA by means of the immunoSEQ Assay, a bias-controlled multiplex PCR. The paper's processing steps were these. The number of nucleated cells in each sample was estimated by amplification of reference gene primers within the assay. To quantify the absolute abundance of each unique TCRbeta CDR3 rearrangement, sequence reads were collapsed and filtered. For each sample, productive Simpson clonality was calculated as the square root of Simpson's diversity index over productive rearrangements. Drawn from immuneACCESS, this table holds only the in-frame rearrangements with V and J called that TCRdb kept. Clones are partly lost; checked studies trace under half to an unresolved V gene and leave the rest unexplained. Clonal size and the V and J genes are those of that table, whereas D and trimming came from the DNA. This sample holds 250,000 to 400,000 clones; 88% were observed only once. 1.5% to 2% of the sample rests with the top ten.

The CDR1 and CDR2 encoded by the germline V gene (reference sequence) are LNHDA and SQIVND. A distance of 7 bases separates the germline ends of V and J, which lose 5 bases and 0 bases respectively. The CDR3 has 14 amino acids, counting the end cysteine and phenylalanine. CDR3 DNA is the only sequence kept; it has 42 bases, read in frame from the first base. With respect to this clone: The antigen it binds to is not known. Base quality data are lacking; no much larger clone is found one base away.

What the research found in general, with its limitations: The amount of clinical and demographic metadata varied by source and participant and was provided uncurated.

The TCR originated in a woman in her twenties or thirties with COVID-19, enrolled during active disease. The sequencing input was peripheral blood. Rearrangement joined TRBV19 to TRBJ1-4, with the D gene not clear enough to name. The CDR3 amino acid sequence is: CASSEQATNEKLFF. In nucleotides, the sequence is TGTGCCAGTAGTGAGCAGGCAACTAATGAAAAACTGTTTTTT.